This T cell receptor (beta chain) appears in the sequencing data of a study of blood T cells in healthy people across ages. Study-wide context: Every two T cells gave about one barcoded beta molecule via template switching.

A second PCR of about 7 to 12 cycles used a sample-barcoded 5' primer and a J-beta primer mix. MiXCR was run by TCRdb on the 5' RACE reads, yielding one entry per CDR3 protein. Of hundreds of thousands of distinct CDR3 sequences in the sample, approximately 50% were seen once. Germline lookup yields CDR1 SEHNR and CDR2 FQNEAQ (reference sequence). V shed 5 bases and J shed 3 bases, with 20 bases lying between them. The CDR3 is 16 amino acids. V and J are TRBV7-9 and TRBJ2-7; D possibly matches TRBD1 or TRBD2 (7 bases each). The receptor was derived from a man aged 55 to 69 in good health. The sample was blood. The CDR3 here is CASSPQGQGDYYEQYF. CDR3 bases: TGTGCCAGCAGCCCCCAGGGGCAGGGGGACTACTACGAGCAGTACTTC.